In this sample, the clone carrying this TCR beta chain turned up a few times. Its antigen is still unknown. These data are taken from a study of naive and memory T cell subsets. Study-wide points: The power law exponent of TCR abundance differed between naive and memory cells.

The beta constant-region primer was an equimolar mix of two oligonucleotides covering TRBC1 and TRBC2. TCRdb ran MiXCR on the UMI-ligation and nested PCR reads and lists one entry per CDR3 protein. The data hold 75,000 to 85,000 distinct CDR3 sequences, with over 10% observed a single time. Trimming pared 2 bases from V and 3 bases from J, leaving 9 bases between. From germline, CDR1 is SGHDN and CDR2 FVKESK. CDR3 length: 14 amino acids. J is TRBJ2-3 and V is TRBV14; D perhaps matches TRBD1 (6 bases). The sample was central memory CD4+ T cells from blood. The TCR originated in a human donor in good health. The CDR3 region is CASSQWQGTDTQYF. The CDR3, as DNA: TGTGCCAGCAGCCAATGGCAGGGGACAGATACGCAGTATTTT.